Listed below are T cell receptor beta chains from one sample, sequenced in a study of blood T cell repertoires in COVID-19. Sequenced by immunoSEQ multiplex PCR; TCRdb stores in-frame clones only, minus some. The sample yields some 220,000 clones, 82% seen once. The specimen was peripheral blood. The origin of the receptors is a woman in her 70s with COVID-19, enrolled during active disease. The CDR3 runs from the conserved cysteine through the conserved F or W. Fields, in order: D gene, clone size, J gene, V gene, CDR3 DNA, CDR3 protein. D genes are given only for firm matches. Not every row has a clone size; where given, it reads once, few, many or a size class.

>TRBD1|NA|TRBJ1-2|TRBV4-3
TGCGCCAGCAGCCAAGAATTTCCGGGACAGGGGAATTTCTATGGCTACACCTTC
CASSQEFPGQGNFYGYTF
>TRBD1|NA|TRBJ1-2|TRBV18
TGTGCCAGCTCACCTGACAGGGAGCGGGGCTACACCTTC
CASSPDRERGYTF
>TRBD2|NA|TRBJ2-2|TRBV5-1
TGCGCCAGCAGCTTGGGAGCGGGATCGACCGGGGAGCTGTTTTTT
CASSLGAGSTGELFF
>TRBD2|NA|TRBJ2-3|TRBV24-1
TGTGCCACCAGTGAGGTAGCGGGAAGGCGCACAGATACGCAGTATTTT
CATSEVAGRRTDTQYF
>TRBD2|NA|TRBJ2-3|TRBV28
TGTGCCAGCAGTTTTGTTTCTAGCGGGAGTAGAGAGGGCACAGATACGCAGTATTTT
CASSFVSSGSREGTDTQYF
>NA|NA|TRBJ2-3|TRBV5-1
TGCGCCAGCAGAACAGGGTGGGGCACAGATACGCAGTATTTT
CASRTGWGTDTQYF
>NA|NA|TRBJ2-1|TRBV5-4
TGTGCCAGCAGCCCGATTAGCGGAAAGCAGTTCTTC
CASSPISGKQFF
>NA|NA|TRBJ2-5|TRBV5-1
TGCGCCAGCAGCTTCCAGGGGCAAGAGACCCAGTACTTC
CASSFQGQETQYF
>NA|few|TRBJ2-7|TRBV6-5
TGTGCCAGCAGTTACGGCGGAGGCAACTCCTACGAGCAGTACTTC
CASSYGGGNSYEQYF
>TRBD2|once|TRBJ2-3|TRBV27
TGTGCCAGCAGGGGGACTAGCGTCGCAGATACGCAGTATTTT
CASRGTSVADTQYF
>TRBD2|NA|TRBJ2-7|TRBV6-6
TGTGCCAGCAGTTATGCTAGAGCGGGAGGGAGCTACGAGCAGTACTTC
CASSYARAGGSYEQYF
>TRBD2|NA|TRBJ2-7|TRBV28
TGTGCCAGCACCAGCGGGATGGAGCAGGAGCAGTACTTC
CASTSGMEQEQYF
>TRBD2|few|TRBJ2-1|TRBV7-2
TGTGCCAGCAACCGACTAGCGGGAGGGTTGAATGAGCAGTTCTTC
CASNRLAGGLNEQFF
>NA|NA|TRBJ2-7|TRBV4-1
TGCGCCAGCAGCCAAGGGACTCGCTCCTACGAGCAGTACTTC
CASSQGTRSYEQYF
>TRBD1|NA|TRBJ1-3|TRBV5-6
TGTGCCAGCAGCGGGACAGGGCTAGGAGGAAACACCATATATTTT
CASSGTGLGGNTIYF
>TRBD2|NA|TRBJ2-2|TRBV14
TGTGCCAGCCATGATAAGTGCCGACTCAGTAGACCGGGAGGAATCACCGGGGAGCTGTTTTTT
CASHDKCRLSRPGGITGELFF
>NA|NA|TRBJ1-3|TRBV5-1
TGCGCCAGCAGCTTGGCAGGGGCCGGATTTGGAAACACCATATATTTT
CASSLAGAGFGNTIYF
>NA|few|TRBJ2-2|TRBV5-1
TGCGCCAGCAGCTCTGGAGGGAGGACAAACACCGGGGAGCTGTTTTTT
CASSSGGRTNTGELFF
>TRBD1|NA|TRBJ2-2|TRBV28
TGTGCCAGCAGGACAGGGCAATCGAACACCGGGGAGCTGTTTTTT
CASRTGQSNTGELFF
>NA|NA|TRBJ2-1|TRBV5-6
TGTGCCAGCAGCTCGGGAAGCTCCTACAATGAGCAGTTCTTC
CASSSGSSYNEQFF
>TRBD2|NA|TRBJ2-5|TRBV19
TGTGCCAGTACCAGCGGGACCACCCAAGAGACCCAGTACTTC
CASTSGTTQETQYF
>NA|NA|TRBJ1-5|TRBV10-3
TGTGCCGTCAGGGGAGATAGCAATCAGCCCCAGCATTTT
CAVRGDSNQPQHF
>NA|NA|TRBJ1-2|TRBV19
TGTGCCAGTTTAGGGAGTCAAGGACAGATTTATGGCTACACCTTC
CASLGSQGQIYGYTF
>NA|once|TRBJ2-5|TRBV29-1
TGCAGCGTGTATCCAGGGGCGCGGTCGGAGACCCAGTACTTC
CSVYPGARSETQYF
>TRBD1|NA|TRBJ2-7|TRBV5-6
TGTGCCAGCAGCAGACTGGGACAGGGCTCCTACGAGCAGTACTTC
CASSRLGQGSYEQYF
>NA|once|TRBJ2-7|TRBV6-1
TGTGCCCACAGTGAGCAACCAGGTTACGAGCAGTACTTC
CAHSEQPGYEQYF
>TRBD1|NA|TRBJ2-7|TRBV29-1
TGCAGCGCTGGACAGGTTGCCTACGAGCAGTACTTC
CSAGQVAYEQYF
>NA|few|TRBJ2-1|TRBV7-2
TGTGCCAGCAGCTTTGCAGGGGATGAGCAGTTCTTC
CASSFAGDEQFF
>NA|NA|TRBJ1-3|TRBV5-4
TGTGCCAGCAGCTTCGCGGCCAAGAGGAACACCATATATTTT
CASSFAAKRNTIYF
>TRBD2|NA|TRBJ2-3|TRBV6-2/TRBV6-3
TGTGCCAGCAGTCCCGGGACTAGAGGCACAGATACGCAGTATTTT
CASSPGTRGTDTQYF
>TRBD1|NA|TRBJ1-1|TRBV28
TGTGCCAGCCTCCGGGACAGGAGGGCCACTGAAGCTTTCTTT
CASLRDRRATEAFF
>TRBD2|NA|TRBJ2-1|TRBV28
TGTGCCAGCAGTCCACCTAGGACTAGCATCAATGAGCAGTTCTTC
CASSPPRTSINEQFF
>TRBD1|NA|TRBJ2-5|TRBV27
TGTGCCAGCAGTCCTCGGGACAGGGGGCAGACCCAGTACTTC
CASSPRDRGQTQYF
>NA|once|TRBJ1-2|TRBV9
TGTGCCAGCAGCGTAGCGGGGGGGATCGATGGCTACACCTTC
CASSVAGGIDGYTF
>TRBD1|NA|TRBJ1-2|TRBV9
TGTGCCAGCAGCGGCCCGGGGGCCTTGACAGGGGGAAATGGCTACACCTTC
CASSGPGALTGGNGYTF
>NA|NA|TRBJ2-2|TRBV6-5
TGTGCCAGCAGTATAGGGACACCTAACACCGGGGAGCTGTTTTTT
CASSIGTPNTGELFF
>NA|NA|TRBJ2-5|TRBV28
TGTGCCACCAACAGGGCGGGCGAGACCCAGTACTTC
CATNRAGETQYF
>TRBD1|once|TRBJ1-4|TRBV30
TGTGCCTGGAGTGGAGGGGCAGGGGGGAGTGAAAAACTGTTTTTT
CAWSGGAGGSEKLFF
>NA|once|TRBJ1-5|TRBV28
TGTGCCAGCAGTTTCTACCGAAGGCCCCAGCATTTT
CASSFYRRPQHF
>NA|NA|TRBJ2-5|TRBV27
TGTGCCAGCAGTACTATACAGGGTCCGCAAGAGACCCAGTACTTC
CASSTIQGPQETQYF
>NA|once|TRBJ1-2|TRBV18
TGTGCCAGCTCACCAGGGCAGGGATTTAACTATGGCTACACCTTC
CASSPGQGFNYGYTF
>NA|NA|TRBJ1-1|TRBV10-3
TGTGCCATCACTCAGGGGTGGAACACTGAAGCTTTCTTT
CAITQGWNTEAFF
>NA|NA|TRBJ2-1|TRBV4-3
TGCGCCAGCAGCCAAGAGGGACAAGAACACAATGAGCAGTTCTTC
CASSQEGQEHNEQFF
>TRBD2|once|TRBJ2-1|TRBV4-3
TGCGCCAGCAGCCAAGATGGGGGGACTAGCGGGTTCCCGAGATACAATGAGCAGTTCTTC
CASSQDGGTSGFPRYNEQFF
>TRBD1|once|TRBJ1-5|TRBV25-1
TGTGCCAGCAGTGGGACAGGTTGGGCCTCCAATCAGCCCCAGCATTTT
CASSGTGWASNQPQHF
>TRBD1|NA|TRBJ2-2|TRBV28
TGTGCCAGCAGCCCCAGGACAGGGGCGAACACCGGGGAGCTGTTTTTT
CASSPRTGANTGELFF
>TRBD1|NA|TRBJ1-2|TRBV5-1
TGCGCCAGCAGCCTGACAGGGGGCTCATATGGCTACACCTTC
CASSLTGGSYGYTF
>NA|NA|TRBJ2-7|TRBV7-2
TGTGCCAGCAGCTTAGCCCGGGAGAAACGCGAGCAGTACTTC
CASSLAREKREQYF
>NA|NA|TRBJ1-2|TRBV10-3
TGTGCCATCAATTCGGACGGGAAAAACTATGGCTACACCTTC
CAINSDGKNYGYTF
>NA|NA|TRBJ1-1|TRBV19
TGTGCCAGTAGTATCGAAACAGGGATCGAAGCTTTCTTT
CASSIETGIEAFF
>TRBD1|NA|TRBJ1-2|TRBV14
TGTGCCAGCAGCGCCAGGGGGTTCCCGCTCGGCTACACCTTC
CASSARGFPLGYTF
>TRBD2|NA|TRBJ2-1|TRBV19
TGTGCCAGTAGTTGGACTAGCGGGAGAGGCAATGAGCAGTTCTTC
CASSWTSGRGNEQFF
>TRBD1|NA|TRBJ1-2|TRBV6-5
TGTGCCAGCAAAAACCAGGGGGCGCAGGGCTACACCTTC
CASKNQGAQGYTF
>NA|NA|TRBJ2-6|TRBV5-1
TGCGCCAGCAGCTTGGTGCAGGTATTATCTGGGGCCAACGTCCTGACTTTC
CASSLVQVLSGANVLTF
>NA|NA|TRBJ2-5|TRBV18
TGTGCCAGCTCACCCCGACAGCAAGCACGGTACCAAGAGACCCAGTACTTC
CASSPRQQARYQETQYF
>NA|few|TRBJ2-7|TRBV20-1
TGCAGTGCTAGGGGCAGCTACGAGCAGTACTTC
CSARGSYEQYF
>TRBD2|NA|TRBJ2-1|TRBV4-1
TGCGCCAGCAGCCAGCCGACTAGCGGGAAACAAACCAATGAGCAGTTCTTC
CASSQPTSGKQTNEQFF